This T cell receptor beta chain was recovered during a study of T cell responses to AZD1222 COVID-19 vaccine. Study observations and caveats: Baseline serology detected seropositivity in only a handful of AZD1222 recipients.

Of note for this clone: Its antigen is not known.

Trimming took off 4 bases at V and 7 bases at J, with 14 bases between the two ends. The length of the CDR3 is 14 residues. Germline-derived CDR1 and CDR2 are MNHEY and SVGEGT. TCRdb's copy holds only in-frame clones and misses some; the assay was immunoSEQ multiplex PCR. Among 150,000 or so clones listed, 80% to 90% were seen once. The chain recombines TRBV6-2 or TRBV6-3 with TRBJ1-5; D uncertain. Specimen: peripheral blood, collected on day 0 of AZD1222 vaccination. This clonotype originated in an adult in good health. The CDR3 nucleotides read TGTGCCAGCAGTTGGTCGGAGGGAGGCCAGCCCCAGCATTTT. The encoded protein is CASSWSEGGQPQHF.